A single sample is the source of the 11 T cell receptor beta chains below, sequenced in a study of T-cell memory formation after mild COVID-19. TCRdb recomputed calls from the 5' RACE reads with MiXCR, one row per CDR3 protein. Of about 350,000 distinct CDR3 sequences in the sample, more than 20% were seen once. The sample taken for sequencing was PBMCs or a T cell subset sorted from them (not recorded which). All receptors derive from a man younger than 35 who had mild COVID-19 (a few samples of this study predate the infection). Cell type and time point are not known.

This sequence joins TRBV5-6 and TRBJ1-1; TRBD1 is a possible D gene (5 bases). The CDR3 sequence is 14 residues long. The V end was cut by 0 bases, the J end by 4 bases, with 10 bases between. Germline V lookup: CDR1 SGHDT, CDR2 YYEEEE. The CDR3 sequence is CASSLGLRVTEAFF. CDR3 coding DNA: TGTGCCAGCAGCTTGGGGCTCAGGGTCACTGAAGCTTTCTTT.

The chain recombines TRBV20-1 with TRBJ2-3; 10 bases map to TRBD2. With V trimmed by 3 bases and J by 5 bases, 11 bases remained unmatched. The germline V gene has CDR1 DFQATT and CDR2 SNEGSKA (reference sequence). The CDR3 contains 16 residues. CDR3 region: CSASTSGALRVDTQYF. Written as DNA, the CDR3 is TGCAGTGCTAGCACTAGCGGGGCCCTAAGGGTAGATACGCAGTATTTT.

The gene calls are TRBV11-2 and TRBJ2-1; 15 nucleotides match TRBD2. The CDR3 totals 19 residues. V was clipped by 6 bases and J by 4 bases; unmatched bases: 13. The germline CDR1 and CDR2 sequences are SGHAT and FQNNGV. The CDR3 loop reads CASSPKAPGLAGGYNEQFF. The CDR3 region has the DNA TGTGCCAGCAGTCCTAAAGCGCCGGGACTAGCGGGGGGTTACAATGAGCAGTTCTTC.

The chain links TRBV14 to TRBJ1-1; D not resolved. CDR1 SGHDN and CDR2 FVKESK come from the germline V gene. V dropped 0 bases and J dropped 7 bases, with 6 bases sitting between them. The CDR3 is 12 amino acids. DNA of the CDR3: TGTGCCAGCAGCCAAGAAGGCAGTGAAGCTTTCTTT. This translates into CASSQEGSEAFF. Together with reference TRBV14 and TRBJ1-1, the CDR3 gives the full variable domain: EAGVTQFPSHSVIEKGQTVTLRCDPISGHDNLYWYRRVMGKEIKFLLHFVKESKQDESGMPNNRFLAERTGGTYSTLKVQPAELEDSGVYFCASSQEGSEAFFGQGTRLTVV.

This clonotype has only a few counts. This rearrangement joins TRBV20-1 to TRBJ1-4; D is ambiguous. Trimming cost V 5 bases and J 12 bases, with 16 bases left between them. CDR3 length: 12 residues. Germline lookup yields CDR1 DFQATT and CDR2 SNEGSKA (reference sequence). In DNA form, the CDR3 reads TGCAGTGCTCTGGAGGGCGGTCGAGAACTGTTTTTT. Amino acids: CSALEGGRELFF.

V is TRBV5-1 and J is TRBJ1-2; the D gene is possibly TRBD1 (6 bases). The germline gives CDR1 SGHRS, CDR2 YFSETQ. The CDR3 length is 17 residues. Trimming removed 3 bases at V and 0 bases at J, with 18 bases between. In nucleotides, the CDR3 is TGCGCCAGCAGCTCATCAGGACAGCCCAAGACTAACTATGGCTACACCTTC. Amino acids: CASSSSGQPKTNYGYTF.

This clonotype was detected once. The CDR3 loop is CASSKDRWPEKLFF. The CDR3 DNA reads TGTGCCAGCAGCAAAGACAGGTGGCCTGAAAAACTGTTTTTT. This chain connects TRBV21-1 to TRBJ1-4; the DNA was not used to check the table's D call, TRBD1. TRBV21-1 is termed a pseudogene. This CDR3 has 14 residues.

This clonotype was picked up a small number of times. The rearrangement links TRBV5-1 to TRBJ1-4; 9 bases fit TRBD1. Per the germline V gene, CDR1 is SGHRS and CDR2 is YFSETQ. The CDR3 runs to 16 residues. Trimming cost V 1 base and J 6 bases; bases outside gene matches: 7. CDR3 bases: TGCGCCAGCAGCTTGCCGGGACAGGGAAGTCATGAAAAACTGTTTTTT. Encoded protein: CASSLPGQGSHEKLFF.

This clonotype was observed a handful of times. This chain connects TRBV25-1 to TRBJ1-6, with D maybe TRBD1 (5 bases). This CDR3 has 13 amino acids. Germline V gene sequence: CDR1 MGHDK, CDR2 SYGVNS. V was trimmed by 5 bases and J by 6 bases, leaving 8 bases between them. The CDR3 reads CASSRDGNSPLHF. The CDR3 DNA is TGTGCCAGCAGTCGGGACGGTAATTCACCCCTCCACTTT.

This clonotype has more than one count but fewer than ten. The genes are TRBV29-1 and TRBJ2-1; D uncertain. V shed 7 bases and J shed 6 bases, with 13 bases lying between them. Per germline, CDR1 SQVTM and CDR2 ANQGSEA. This CDR3 is built from 12 residues. The CDR3, as DNA: TGCAGCGGAGAAAACCCTCCCAATGAGCAGTTCTTC. This encodes CSGENPPNEQFF.

This clonotype has a handful of counts. The rearrangement joins TRBV4-1 to TRBJ1-6; D ambiguous. Germline lookup yields CDR1 MGHRA and CDR2 YSYEKL. The V gene lost 1 base and the J gene lost 9 bases, with 16 bases spanning the gap. This CDR3 comprises 16 residues. CDR3 DNA sequence: TGCGCCAGCAGCCAAGGTCCCAACAGTCCCGGTTCACCCCTCCACTTT. Translating it yields CASSQGPNSPGSPLHF.